The source of this TCR beta chain is a study of shared clonotypes between healthy human individuals. Genomic DNA, for the unsorted samples, came from 80 million to 100 million PBMCs. The protocol was immunoSEQ multiplex PCR, while the TCRdb copy is restricted to in-frame clones and leaves out a portion. In the table there are some 530,000 clones, 81% of which are singletons. V gave up 4 bases and J gave up 4 bases, with 16 bases separating them. Germline CDR1 reads GTSNPN; CDR2 reads SVGIG (reference sequence). The CDR3 extends over 14 amino acids. The clonotype originates from a woman between 40 and 55 years old in good health. Some clones in this sample may be carry-over from other donors' samples. Material for sequencing was PBMCs. V and J are TRBV30 and TRBJ1-2; weak D call: TRBD1 (5 bases). In DNA form, the CDR3 reads TGTGCCTGGAATTACTCGGGGCAGGCCTATGGCTACACCTTC. It specifies CAWNYSGQAYGYTF.